This entry lists 29 T cell receptor beta chains sequenced from one sample in a study of blood T cell repertoires in COVID-19. The assay was immunoSEQ multiplex PCR, and TCRdb's table has in-frame clones only and misses some. Of 360,000 or so clones listed, about 90% are singletons. Sequences were obtained from PBMCs or T cells enriched from blood (not recorded which). These TCRs come from a young woman who had recovered from COVID-19.

The chain is built from TRBV19 and TRBJ1-4; D remains unclear. CDR1 is LNHDA, CDR2 SQIVND, per germline (reference sequence). The CDR3 sequence is 16 residues long. Trimming left V 5 bases short and J 0 bases short, with 13 bases between. The chain's CDR3 is CASSLHIFATNEKLFF. DNA of the CDR3: TGTGCCAGTAGTTTACATATATTCGCAACTAATGAAAAACTGTTTTTT.

This chain joins TRBV2 and TRBJ2-3, with D perhaps matching TRBD2 (6 bases). Germline V gives CDR1 SNHLY, CDR2 FYNNEI. The V end was cut by 10 bases, the J end by 0 bases, with 14 bases between. This CDR3 spans 14 amino acids. For the CDR3, the DNA is TGTGCCACCACGGGGGAAGCTAGCACAGATACGCAGTATTTT. Its protein product is CATTGEASTDTQYF. The full variable domain, rest sourced from reference TRBV2 and TRBJ2-3, is EPEVTQTPSHQVTQMGQEVILRCVPISNHLYFYWYRQILGQKVEFLVSFYNNEISEKSEIFDDQFSVERPDGSNFTLKIRSTKLEDSAMYFCATTGEASTDTQYFGPGTRLTVL.

The rearrangement uses TRBV21-1 and TRBJ2-5; no check of the table's D call, TRBD1, against the DNA was made. TRBV21-1 is a known pseudogene. This CDR3 is 14 amino acids long. The CDR3 sequence is CASSKGPQLETQYF. CDR3 nucleotide sequence: TGTGCCAGCAGCAAAGGGCCACAGCTTGAGACCCAGTACTTC.

The chain combines TRBV7-2 with TRBJ1-2, with 7 bases lining up with TRBD1. The CDR3 consists of 13 residues. V lost 3 bases to trimming and J lost 8 bases; unmatched junction nucleotides: 6. Germline V gene sequence: CDR1 SGHTA, CDR2 FQGNSA. The CDR3 DNA reads as TGTGCCAGCAGCTTTGGACAGGAGGGGGGCTACACCTTC. This sequence encodes CASSFGQEGGYTF.

V is TRBV5-4 and J is TRBJ1-4; 11 bases map to TRBD1. J lost 4 bases, V lost 3 bases, and 8 bases had no gene match. Germline V gene sequence: CDR1 SGHNT, CDR2 YYREEE (reference sequence). The CDR3 loop spans 17 amino acids. The CDR3 DNA reads as TGTGCCAGCAGCTCCCCGGACAGGGGGCTTGGTAATGAAAAACTGTTTTTT. Translation: CASSSPDRGLGNEKLFF.

Remarks on this clone: Other DNA sequences in the sample encode the same CDR3. The chain combines TRBV18 with TRBJ2-7; 13 nucleotides agree with TRBD2. The germline V gene has CDR1 KGHSH and CDR2 LQKENI. The J segment lost 4 bases and the V segment lost 2 bases, leaving 2 bases of the junction unmatched. This CDR3 is built from 15 residues. CDR3 sequence reads: CASSPGLAGVYEQYF. The CDR3 region has the DNA TGTGCCAGCTCACCAGGACTAGCGGGAGTGTACGAGCAGTACTTC.

This clone showed up just a few times. The chain recombines TRBV28 with TRBJ2-7; 14 bases match TRBD2. Germline lookup yields CDR1 MDHEN and CDR2 SYDVKM. The CDR3 has 16 residues. V trimming: 3 bases; J trimming: 4 bases; junction bases outside the gene matches: 5. CDR3 nucleotide sequence: TGTGCCAGCAGTTTGGCCGGGACTAGCGGGAGTTACGAGCAGTACTTC. Its protein is CASSLAGTSGSYEQYF.

The rearrangement links TRBV7-9 to TRBJ1-3; D remains unclear. The V end lost 4 bases, the J end lost 0 bases, and 19 bases lay between the germline ends. CDR1 and CDR2 from the germline V gene are SEHNR and FQNEAQ (reference sequence). The CDR3 has 18 residues. The DNA of the CDR3 is TGTGCCAGCAGCTCCCTGTACGGCGAGGGAACCTCTGGAAACACCATATATTTT. This translates into CASSSLYGEGTSGNTIYF.

DNA for the CDR3: TGCAGCGTTGAAAGCGACAGGGAGGACGAAAAACTGTTTTTT. Amino acid sequence: CSVESDREDEKLFF. The rearrangement links TRBV29-1 to TRBJ1-4, with TRBD1 matching over 7 bases. The CDR3 is 14 residues long. Germline CDR1 and CDR2: SQVTM and ANQGSEA. Trimming took 2 bases from V and 8 from J; bases not matched to a gene: 8.

The CDR3, as DNA: TGTGCCAGCACTCACCCGGGAATGAAGTCTTCGTACGAGCAGTACTTC. Encoded protein: CASTHPGMKSSYEQYF. V and J are TRBV2 and TRBJ2-7, with D perhaps matching TRBD2 (5 bases). This CDR3 comprises 16 residues. CDR1 is SNHLY, CDR2 FYNNEI, per germline. Deletions cut 7 bases from V and 4 bases from J, with 23 bases between.

V usage is TRBV7-9 and J usage is TRBJ1-1, with D possibly matching TRBD1 (6 bases). The CDR3 is made up of 13 amino acids. Trimming removed 4 bases at V and 3 bases at J, with 9 bases between. The germline CDR1 and CDR2 sequences are SEHNR and FQNEAQ (reference sequence). DNA of the CDR3: TGTGCCAGCAGCTCCTACAGGGACACTGAAGCTTTCTTT. It translates to CASSSYRDTEAFF.

The genes are TRBV6-4 and TRBJ1-1, with 8 bases matching TRBD1. This CDR3 comprises 14 residues. The V gene's germline CDR1 is MRHNA and CDR2 SNTAGT. Trimming at V came to 6 bases and at J to 6 bases, leaving 9 bases not matched to a gene. The CDR3 DNA sequence: TGTGCCAGCAGCCGGACAGGGAGGGATGCTGAAGCTTTCTTT. Translation gives CASSRTGRDAEAFF.

This rearrangement joins TRBV30 to TRBJ1-2; no firm D call. The CDR3 is 13 amino acids. The V and J ends lost 2 bases and 1 base respectively, with 8 bases between them. Germline lookup yields CDR1 GTSNPN and CDR2 SVGIG (reference sequence). CDR3 in amino acids: CAWSTEFNYGYTF. The CDR3 bases are TGTGCCTGGAGTACAGAATTTAACTATGGCTACACCTTC. Full variable domain (rest looked up from reference TRBV30 and TRBJ1-2): SQTIHQWPATLVQPVGSPLSLECTVEGTSNPNLYWYRQAAGRGLQLLFYSVGIGQISSEVPQNLSASRPQDRQFILSSKKLLLSDSGFYLCAWSTEFNYGYTFGSGTRLTVV.

V is TRBV9 and J is TRBJ2-1; 9 nucleotides match TRBD1. V trimming: 1 base; J trimming: 8 bases; junction bases outside the gene matches: 13. The germline V gene encodes CDR1 SGDLS and CDR2 YYNGEE. There are 17 residues in the CDR3. CDR3 in amino acids: CASSVFSGTGFQDEQFF. The CDR3 DNA is TGTGCCAGCAGCGTATTTTCTGGGACAGGGTTTCAAGATGAGCAGTTCTTC.

DNA of the CDR3: TGTGCTAGTGGTTTAGGACAGGGTAATGAAAAACTGTTTTTT. This encodes CASGLGQGNEKLFF. The chain has TRBV12-5 and TRBJ1-4, with 8 bases lining up with TRBD1. The V segment lost 3 bases and the J segment 4 bases; nucleotides outside the gene matches: 1. The CDR3 spans 14 residues. The V gene's germline CDR1 is LGHNT and CDR2 FRNRAP.

A few counts support this clone. V and J are TRBV6-1 and TRBJ2-2; 8 bases agree with TRBD1. Germline CDR1 reads MNHNS; CDR2 reads SASEGT. V was clipped by 2 bases and J by 7 bases; unmatched bases: 3. The CDR3 contains 14 residues. CDR3 coding DNA: TGTGCCAGCAGTGAAAGACAGGGGAACGGGGAGCTGTTTTTT. It yields the protein CASSERQGNGELFF.

V is TRBV21-1 and J is TRBJ1-5. TRBV21-1 is recorded as a pseudogene. The CDR3 runs 19 residues. CDR3 nucleotide sequence: TGTGCCAGCAGCGTACGTGGGGGGAAAAGGTCGAATGGCAATCAGCCCCAGCATTTT. It yields the protein CASSVRGGKRSNGNQPQHF.

This chain joins TRBV5-5 and TRBJ2-2, with 8 bases lining up with TRBD1. Germline values: CDR1 SGHKS, CDR2 YYEKEE (reference sequence). The ends lost 4 bases at V and 6 bases at J; junction bases unmatched: 8. This CDR3 contains 15 residues. CDR3 DNA: TGTGCCAGCAGCCGGACAGGGACCCCCTCCGGGGAGCTGTTTTTT. It yields the protein CASSRTGTPSGELFF.

CDR3 nucleotides: TGTGCCAGCAGCGGGATACTAGCGGGGGGCCTCAATGAGCAGTTCTTC. Protein product: CASSGILAGGLNEQFF. The J gene is TRBJ2-1, the V gene TRBV5-6; 12 nucleotides match TRBD2. Germline trimming cut 4 bases from V and 6 bases from J; bases unmatched to any gene: 8. In germline, CDR1 is SGHDT, CDR2 YYEEEE. There are 16 residues in the CDR3.

The chain links TRBV23-1 to TRBJ2-5; 8 bases are a match to TRBD1. TRBV23-1 is an ORF for which the function is uncertain. The ends lost 2 bases at V and 5 bases at J; junction bases unmatched: 7. This CDR3 region has 15 residues. CDR3 nucleotides: TGCGCCAGCAGTCAAGAGACAGGGGTAGGGGAGACCCAGTACTTC. This translates into CASSQETGVGETQYF.

This chain joins TRBV19 and TRBJ1-5; TRBD1 might be the D (5 bases). V shed 4 bases and J shed 1 base, with 11 bases lying between them. The germline V gene encodes CDR1 LNHDA and CDR2 SQIVND (reference sequence). The CDR3 is made up of 15 amino acids. CDR3 nucleotide sequence: TGTGCCAGTAGTACCCAGGGTGTGAGCAATCAGCCCCAGCATTTT. Residues: CASSTQGVSNQPQHF. Supplemented by reference TRBV19 and TRBJ1-5, the full variable domain reads DGGITQSPKYLFRKEGQNVTLSCEQNLNHDAMYWYRQDPGQGLRLIYYSQIVNDFQKGDIAEGYSVSREKKESFPLTVTSAQKNPTAFYLCASSTQGVSNQPQHFGDGTRLSIL.

Notes on this clone: One end of the junction does not line up with germline, which may come from a read error. This chain joins TRBV2 and TRBJ2-7; TRBD1 might be the D (6 bases). CDR1 and CDR2 (germline): SNHLY, FYNNEI. The CDR3 sequence is 11 residues long. The CDR3: CASGTDRPTSF. The CDR3 nucleotides read TGTGCCAGCGGAACTGACAGGCCAACCTCTTTC. Together with reference TRBV2 and TRBJ2-7, the CDR3 gives the full variable domain: EPEVTQTPSHQVTQMGQEVILRCVPISNHLYFYWYRQILGQKVEFLVSFYNNEISEKSEIFDDQFSVERPDGSNFTLKIRSTKLEDSAMYFCASGTDRPTSFGPGTRLTVT.

CDR3 region: CASSLSRGIEQYF. CDR3 in DNA: TGCGCCAGCAGCTTGTCAAGAGGGATCGAGCAGTACTTC. The genes are TRBV5-1 and TRBJ2-7, with D maybe TRBD2 (5 bases). V was clipped by 1 base and J by 6 bases, with 11 bases between them. CDR1 and CDR2 from the germline V gene are SGHRS and YFSETQ. The CDR3 is 13 amino acids.

V is TRBV12-5 and J is TRBJ2-3, with 7 bases identical to TRBD2. The CDR3 sequence is 14 residues long. CDR1 is LGHNT, CDR2 FRNRAP, per germline. The V and J ends lost 10 bases and 4 bases, in that order; junction bases with no gene match: 11. The CDR3 here is CATDLAEGADTQYF. The CDR3, as DNA: TGTGCTACTGACCTAGCGGAAGGGGCAGATACGCAGTATTTT.

The chain couples TRBV2 to TRBJ2-4; D might be TRBD2 (6 bases). Germline V gene lookup returns CDR1 SNHLY and CDR2 FYNNEI. Trimming shortened V by 2 bases and J by 0 bases, and 14 bases separated the two germline ends. The CDR3 contains 17 residues. As DNA, the CDR3 is TGTGCCAGCAGTGAAATCGGGCGGGAAATAGCCAAAAACATTCAGTACTTC. The encoded protein is CASSEIGREIAKNIQYF.

This clone showed up just a few times. The chain uses TRBV20-1 and TRBJ2-2; 8 positions match TRBD2. The CDR3 runs 14 residues. V trimming: 3 bases; J trimming: 7 bases; junction bases outside the gene matches: 7. Looked up from germline, CDR1 is DFQATT and CDR2 is SNEGSKA (reference sequence). The DNA of the CDR3 is TGCAGTGCTAGTGAGCGGGGGCCAGGCGGGGAGCTGTTTTTT. As protein: CSASERGPGGELFF.

The chain uses TRBV7-8 and TRBJ2-7; no firm D call. This CDR3 comprises 12 residues. Trimming removed 5 bases at V and 2 bases at J, with 7 bases between. The germline V gene has CDR1 SGHVS and CDR2 FQNEAQ. CDR3 residues: CASSLRAYEQYF. CDR3 nucleotide sequence: TGTGCCAGCAGCCTACGGGCCTACGAGCAGTACTTC.

This clone occurred once. The rearrangement uses TRBV12-5 and TRBJ1-4; 8 nucleotides match TRBD1. Losses at the gene ends were 6 bases for V and 3 bases for J; bases not matched to a gene: 3. This CDR3 has 14 amino acids. Germline assignment: CDR1 LGHNT and CDR2 FRNRAP. The CDR3 spells CASGLQGANEKLFF. Here the CDR3 DNA reads TGTGCTAGTGGCCTACAGGGGGCTAATGAAAAACTGTTTTTT.

This sequence joins TRBV7-9 and TRBJ2-1; 9 bases align to TRBD2. Germline V gene sequence: CDR1 SEHNR, CDR2 FQNEAQ (reference sequence). The CDR3 is made up of 18 amino acids. The V segment lost 5 bases and the J segment 8 bases; nucleotides outside the gene matches: 19. CDR3 sequence (DNA): TGTGCCAGCAGCCCGTCGGAAGCGGGAGGATTGATGGGTGATGAGCAGTTCTTC. It translates to CASSPSEAGGLMGDEQFF.